This T cell receptor (beta chain) was identified in a study of T-cell reconstitution after alpha-beta-depleted transplantation in children. The study's findings and limits: There were reportedly several hundred expanded graft clones from which alpha-beta T cells came about two months after transplant. Fresh T-cell production supplied most of the T-cell counts and diversity seen one year after transplant. TCRbeta diversity was high at day 60 in some patients (a result of surviving recipient T cells and thymic progenitors).

A TCRbeta library incorporating unique molecular identifiers was prepared. TCRdb reanalysed the PCR reads using MiXCR and keeps one entry per CDR3 protein. Among about 17,000 distinct CDR3 sequences listed, approximately 5.2% were seen once. The table lists this clonotype with many counts. Its antigen is still unknown. The germline CDR1 and CDR2 sequences are SGHTA and FQGNSA. The CDR3 is 14 residues long. Deletions cut 1 base from V and 3 bases from J, with 10 bases between. Specimen: PBMCs, collected before TCRalphabeta/CD19-depleted stem cell transplant. This TCR was sampled from a boy aged 10-17 years with acute lymphoblastic leukemia, due to receive a stem cell transplant. The rearrangement uses TRBV7-2 and TRBJ2-7; D is ambiguous. Here the CDR3 reads CASSLGLVNYEQYF. Written as DNA, the CDR3 is TGTGCCAGCAGCTTAGGCTTGGTGAACTACGAGCAGTACTTC.